The 8 T cell receptor beta chains below all came from one sample that was sequenced in a study of metastatic and nonmetastatic thyroid tumors. No patient had received any treatment before thyroid surgery. TCRdb re-clonotyped the PCR reads via MiXCR. Here the sample spans around 15,000 clones, approximately 23% being singletons. The sample taken for sequencing was tumor tissue. Every receptor here comes from a female donor with papillary thyroid cancer or a benign thyroid nodule (not recorded which). Some clones in this sample may be carry-over from other donors' samples.

This clone is medium-sized by share. This chain connects TRBV6-5 to TRBJ2-6; D uncertain. V lost 1 base and J lost 0, with 4 bases in between. The germline gives CDR1 MNHEY, CDR2 SVGAGI. This CDR3 is built from 15 residues. DNA for the CDR3: TGTGCCAGCAGTTACTGGGACTCTGGGGCCAACGTCCTGACTTTC. Translated, it gives CASSYWDSGANVLTF.

This clone was seen only a few times. This specimen includes other DNA sequences encoding the same CDR3. This sequence joins TRBV20-1 and TRBJ2-7; 14 bases are shared with TRBD2. The CDR3 length is 14 residues. V shed 4 bases, J shed 6 bases, and the junction held 5 bases outside the gene matches. Per germline, CDR1 DFQATT and CDR2 SNEGSKA (reference sequence). The CDR3 DNA reads TGCAGTGCTACCAACGGGACTAGCGGGAGCGAGCAGTACTTC. Translation: CSATNGTSGSEQYF.

This clone has only a few counts. This sequence joins TRBV20-1 and TRBJ1-1; D is undetermined. The V gene's germline CDR1 is DFQATT and CDR2 SNEGSKA (reference sequence). V lost 5 bases and J 10 bases, leaving 17 bases between the germline ends. This CDR3 comprises 12 residues. The CDR3 DNA follows: TGCAGTGCTCGAAGAGAACCCAAGCCAGCTTTCTTT. Its translation: CSARREPKPAFF.

This rearrangement joins TRBV5-1 to TRBJ1-2, with 7 bases identical to TRBD1. This CDR3 is built from 15 residues. Germline V lookup: CDR1 SGHRS, CDR2 YFSETQ. Trimming removed 6 bases from V and 6 bases from J; junction bases left unmatched: 14. Here the CDR3 DNA reads TGCGCCAGCATCTTCCCCGGGGGACAGATGGATGGCTACACCTTC. This gives the protein CASIFPGGQMDGYTF. Full variable domain (remainder filled in from reference TRBV5-1 and TRBJ1-2): KAGVTQTPRYLIKTRGQQVTLSCSPISGHRSVSWYQQTPGQGLQFLFEYFSETQRNKGNFPGRFSGRQFSNSRSEMNVSTLELGDSALYLCASIFPGGQMDGYTFGSGTRLTVV.

This clone was picked up many times. CDR3 in DNA: TGTGCCAGCAGCCCATCATCCGGGACAGGGGGGGACAATGAGCAGTTCTTC. As protein: CASSPSSGTGGDNEQFF. This sequence joins TRBV7-9 and TRBJ2-1; 11 nucleotides line up with TRBD1. Germline V lookup: CDR1 SEHNR, CDR2 FQNEAQ (reference sequence). Trimming removed 5 bases from V and 5 bases from J; junction bases left unmatched: 11. CDR3 size: 17 residues.

This clone was observed many times. This rearrangement joins TRBV2 to TRBJ2-7, with D perhaps being TRBD1 or TRBD2 (5 bases each). The V end lost 6 bases, the J end lost 7 bases, and 22 bases lay between the germline ends. CDR3 size: 15 residues. Per germline, CDR1 SNHLY and CDR2 FYNNEI. CDR3: CASRYSGTSWDEQYF. The CDR3 DNA sequence: TGTGCCAGCAGATACTCCGGGACCTCCTGGGATGAGCAGTACTTC.

This chain joins TRBV4-3 and TRBJ2-3, with 8 bases fitting TRBD1. Looked up from germline, CDR1 is LGHNA and CDR2 is YSLEER. The CDR3 length is 14 residues. V lost 3 bases, J lost 3 bases, and 2 bases stayed unmatched. Here the CDR3 DNA reads TGCGCCAGCAGCCATGGGACAGGAACAGATACGCAGTATTTT. This sequence encodes CASSHGTGTDTQYF.

This clone was counted ten times or more. This rearrangement joins TRBV7-9 to TRBJ2-1, with TRBD1 matching over 10 bases. Germline V CDR1 and CDR2: SEHNR, FQNEAQ (reference sequence). V was clipped by 3 bases and J by 4 bases; unmatched bases: 0. This CDR3 spans 14 amino acids. The CDR3 bases are TGTGCCAGCAGCTTGGGACAGGGGTACAATGAGCAGTTCTTC. Translation gives CASSLGQGYNEQFF.